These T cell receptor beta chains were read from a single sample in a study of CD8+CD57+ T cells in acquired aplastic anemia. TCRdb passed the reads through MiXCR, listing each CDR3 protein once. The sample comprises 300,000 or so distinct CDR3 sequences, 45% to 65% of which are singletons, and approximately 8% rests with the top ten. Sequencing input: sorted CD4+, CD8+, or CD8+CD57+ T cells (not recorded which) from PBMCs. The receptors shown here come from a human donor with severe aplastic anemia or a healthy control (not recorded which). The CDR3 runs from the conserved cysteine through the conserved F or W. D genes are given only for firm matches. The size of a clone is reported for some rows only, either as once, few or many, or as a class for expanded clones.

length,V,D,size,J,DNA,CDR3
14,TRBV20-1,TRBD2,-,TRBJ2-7,TGCAGTGCTTGGACTAGCGGGGGGGCCTACGAGCAGTACTTC,CSAWTSGGAYEQYF
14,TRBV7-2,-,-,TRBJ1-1,TGTGCCAGCAGTTACGCGGTGCAGAACACTGAAGCTTTCTTT,CASSYAVQNTEAFF
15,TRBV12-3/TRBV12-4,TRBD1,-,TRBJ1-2,TGTGCCAGCAGTCCCGGGACAGGAGGCGCCTATGGCTACACCTTC,CASSPGTGGAYGYTF
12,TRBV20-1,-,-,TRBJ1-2,TGCAGTGCTTCCCCAGGTGGCTATGGCTACACCTTC,CSASPGGYGYTF
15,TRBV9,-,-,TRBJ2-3,TGTGCCAGCAGCGGAGAGACAGAGACGGGGTATACGCAGTATTTT,CASSGETETGYTQYF
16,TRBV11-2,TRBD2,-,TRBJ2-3,TGTGCCAGCAGCTTCTCAGCCGCGGGGGGCACAGACACGCAGTATTTT,CASSFSAAGGTDTQYF
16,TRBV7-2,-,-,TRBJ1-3,TGTGCCAGCAGCTCACTTACAGGTGGCTCTGGAAACACCATATATTTT,CASSSLTGGSGNTIYF
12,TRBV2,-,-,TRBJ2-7,TGTGCCAGCAGGGTAGCGAGCTACGAGCAGTACTTC,CASRVASYEQYF
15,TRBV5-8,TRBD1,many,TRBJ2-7,TGTGCCAGCTCCACCGGGGGACAGGGGTGGAACGAGCAGTACTTC,CASSTGGQGWNEQYF
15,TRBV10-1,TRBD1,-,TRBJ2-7,TGCGCCAGCAGTGAGGCCGGGACAGGTCTCTACGAGCAGTACTTC,CASSEAGTGLYEQYF
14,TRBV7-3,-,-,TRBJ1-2,TGTGCCAGCAGCCCCCTACAGGGAGCGGATGGCTACACCTTC,CASSPLQGADGYTF
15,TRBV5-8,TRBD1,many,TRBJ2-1,TGTGCCAGCAGGCTTGTGGGACAGGGCTCTGGAGAGCAGTTCTTC,CASRLVGQGSGEQFF
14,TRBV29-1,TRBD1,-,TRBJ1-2,TGCAGCGTTGTTACAGGGGAGGAAATGTATGGCTACACCTTC,CSVVTGEEMYGYTF
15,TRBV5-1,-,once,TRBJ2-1,TGCGCCAGCAGCGTAGACGGGAGCTCCTACAATGAGCAGTTCTTC,CASSVDGSSYNEQFF
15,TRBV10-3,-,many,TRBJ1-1,TGTGCCATCAGTGAGTCGGCCGCGGGGTCCGCTGAAGCTTTCTTT,CAISESAAGSAEAFF
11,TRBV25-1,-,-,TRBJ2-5,TGTGCCAGCAGTGAATCGGGTCCCCAGTACTTC,CASSESGPQYF
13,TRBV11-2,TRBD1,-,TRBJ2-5,TGTGCCAGCAGCCCGACAGGGGGCGAGACCCAGTACTTC,CASSPTGGETQYF
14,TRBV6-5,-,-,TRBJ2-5,TGTGCCAGCAGTCCTACAGGGTACCAAGAGACCCAGTACTTC,CASSPTGYQETQYF
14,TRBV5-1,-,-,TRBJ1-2,TGCGCCAGCAGCTTAAATGGGGGAGACTATGGCTACACCTTC,CASSLNGGDYGYTF
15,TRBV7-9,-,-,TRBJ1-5,TGTGCCAGCGCTCCATACAGGGCGGGCAATCAGCCCCAGCATTTT,CASAPYRAGNQPQHF
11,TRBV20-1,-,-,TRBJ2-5,TGCAGTGCCCCGCTCCAAGAGACCCAGTACTTC,CSAPLQETQYF
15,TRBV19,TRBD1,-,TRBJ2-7,TGTGCCAGTAGCACAAAAACAGGGGGAGGCTACGAGCAGTACTTC,CASSTKTGGGYEQYF
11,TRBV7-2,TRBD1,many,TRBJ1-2,TGTGCCAGCAGGAGACAGGGGATGTTTACCTTC,CASRRQGMFTF
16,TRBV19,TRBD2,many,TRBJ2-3,TGTGCCAGTAGTCTCCTAGCGGGCGAAAGCACAGATACGCAGTATTTT,CASSLLAGESTDTQYF
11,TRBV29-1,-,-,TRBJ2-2,TGCAGCGTTTACGGGGCCGGGGAGCTGTTTTTT,CSVYGAGELFF
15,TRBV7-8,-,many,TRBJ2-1,TGTGCCAGCAGCTTCATACAGGGAATTGACAATGAGCAGTTCTTC,CASSFIQGIDNEQFF
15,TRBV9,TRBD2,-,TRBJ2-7,TGTGCCAGCAGCGCCGGGACTAGCGGCTCCTACGAGCAGTACTTC,CASSAGTSGSYEQYF
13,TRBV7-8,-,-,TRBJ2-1,TGTGCCAGCAGCCTCACTCCCGGGTATGAGCAGTTCTTC,CASSLTPGYEQFF
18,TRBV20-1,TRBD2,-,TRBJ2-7,TGCAGTGCTGGGACTAGCGGGGGGATATATGGGGTATCCTACGAGCAGTACTTC,CSAGTSGGIYGVSYEQYF
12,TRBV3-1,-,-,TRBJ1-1,TGTGCCAGCAGCCAAGTAAATTCTGAAGCTTTCTTT,CASSQVNSEAFF
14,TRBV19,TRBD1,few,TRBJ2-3,TGTGCCAGTAGTCCCGGGACAGGGGGGCCCACATGGTATTTT,CASSPGTGGPTWYF
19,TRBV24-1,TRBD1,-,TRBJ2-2,TGTGCCACCAGTGATTCCCCCCTAGGACAGGGTACGAACACCGGGGAGCTGTTTTTT,CATSDSPLGQGTNTGELFF
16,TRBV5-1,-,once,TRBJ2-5,TGCGCCAGCAGCTTGGTAGCAGGGGGGCCCTTTGAGACCCAGTACTTC,CASSLVAGGPFETQYF
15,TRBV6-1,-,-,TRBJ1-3,TGTGCCAGCAGGGGGAGGGGAGGTCCTGGAAACACCATATATTTT,CASRGRGGPGNTIYF
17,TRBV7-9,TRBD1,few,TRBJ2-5,TGTGCCAGCAGCTTAGCCGGACAGGCGACGTACCAAGAGACCCAGTACTTC,CASSLAGQATYQETQYF
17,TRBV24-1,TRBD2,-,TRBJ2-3,TGTGCCACCAGTGATTTCTGGCTAGCGGGGGGCACAGATACGCAGTATTTT,CATSDFWLAGGTDTQYF
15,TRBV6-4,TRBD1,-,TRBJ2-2,TGTGCCAGCAGTGAAACAGGGGAAACAACCGGGGAGCTGTTTTTT,CASSETGETTGELFF
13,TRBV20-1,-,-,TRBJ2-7,TGCAGTGCTGCCGGTAGATATCCTAACGAGCAGTACTTC,CSAAGRYPNEQYF
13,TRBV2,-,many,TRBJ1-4,TGTGCCAGCTCCGGCGCAGCAAATGAAAAACTGTTTTTT,CASSGAANEKLFF
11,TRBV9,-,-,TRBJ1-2,TGTGCCAGCAGCCCGTGGGGGGGCAACACCTTC,CASSPWGGNTF
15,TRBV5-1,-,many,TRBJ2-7,TGCGCCAGCAGCTCACCGGGGGCGTTATCCTACGAGCAGTACTTC,CASSSPGALSYEQYF
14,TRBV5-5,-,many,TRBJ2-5,TGTGCCAGCAGCTTTCACATGGTCCAAGAGACCCAGTACTTC,CASSFHMVQETQYF
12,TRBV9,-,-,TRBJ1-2,TGTGCCAGCAGCCAAGGGGCGTATGGCTACACCTTC,CASSQGAYGYTF
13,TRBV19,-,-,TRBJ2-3,TGTGCCAGTAGCCCGAGCGCGGGCGGTACGCGGTATTTC,CASSPSAGGTRYF
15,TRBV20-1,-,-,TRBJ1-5,TGCAGTGCTAGAGTGGAAGGGGTGGGTTATCAGCCCCAGCATTTT,CSARVEGVGYQPQHF
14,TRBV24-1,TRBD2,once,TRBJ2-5,TGTGCCACCAGTGCGGGGGGGGGACGACAGGCCCAGTACTTC,CATSAGGGRQAQYF
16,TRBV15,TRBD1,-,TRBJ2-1,TGTGCCACCAGCAGCGAGGGGACAGGGGGCTTCGATGAGCAGTTCTTC,CATSSEGTGGFDEQFF
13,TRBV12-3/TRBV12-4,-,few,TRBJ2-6,TGTGCCAGCAGGGGATCTGGGGCCAACGTCCTGACTTTC,CASRGSGANVLTF
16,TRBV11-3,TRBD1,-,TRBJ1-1,TGTGCCAGCAGCCCCCTGGACAGGGAGGTTCGCACTGAAGCTTTCTTT,CASSPLDREVRTEAFF
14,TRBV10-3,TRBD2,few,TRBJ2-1,TGTGCCATCATGCTTAGCGGGGGGGCCAATGAGCAGTTCTTC,CAIMLSGGANEQFF
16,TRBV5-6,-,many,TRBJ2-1,TGTGCCAGCAGCCTCATACAAGGACGATCGGGGTGGGGGCAGTTCTTC,CASSLIQGRSGWGQFF
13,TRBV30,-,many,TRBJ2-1,TGTGCCTGGAGAGTGTTAGGGAACAATGAGCAGTTCTTC,CAWRVLGNNEQFF
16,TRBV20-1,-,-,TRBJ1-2,TGCAGTGCCCGACCGGGGACGGGGATGTTGAACTATGGCTACACCTTC,CSARPGTGMLNYGYTF
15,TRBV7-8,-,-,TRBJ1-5,TGTGCCAGCAGCTTAGCAGAGGGGGAAAGTCAGCCCCAGCATTTT,CASSLAEGESQPQHF